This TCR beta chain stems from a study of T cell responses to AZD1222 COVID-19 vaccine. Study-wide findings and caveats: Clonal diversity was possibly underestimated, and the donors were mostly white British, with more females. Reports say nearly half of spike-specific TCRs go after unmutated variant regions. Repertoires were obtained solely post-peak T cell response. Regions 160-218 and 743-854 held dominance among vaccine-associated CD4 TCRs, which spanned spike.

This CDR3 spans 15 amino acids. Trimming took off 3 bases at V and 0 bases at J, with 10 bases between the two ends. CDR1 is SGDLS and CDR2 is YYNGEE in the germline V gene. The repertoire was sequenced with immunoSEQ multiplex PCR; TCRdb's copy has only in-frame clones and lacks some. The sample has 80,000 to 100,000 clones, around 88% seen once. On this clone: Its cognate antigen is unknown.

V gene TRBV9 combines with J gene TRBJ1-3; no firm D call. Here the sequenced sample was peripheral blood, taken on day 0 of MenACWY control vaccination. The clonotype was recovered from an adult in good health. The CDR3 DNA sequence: TGTGCCAGCAGCGGGGGAGATTTCTCTGGAAACACCATATATTTT. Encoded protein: CASSGGDFSGNTIYF.